The rows below give T cell receptor beta chains drawn from one sample of a study of cytomegalovirus exposure and HLA in healthy donors. Sequencing used immunoSEQ multiplex PCR; TCRdb keeps in-frame clones, though not all of them. The sample lists roughly 120,000 clones, roughly 94% occurring once. The sequencing input was PBMCs. The receptors were gathered from a woman aged 18-30 years in good health and CMV-seronegative. The conserved cysteine and the conserved F or W are not part of the CDR3 here.

v_gene	j_gene	len	CDR3aa
TRBV4-2	TRBJ2-2	12	ASSRGRLTGELF
TRBV4-2	TRBJ1-2	11	ASSQDKGSGPS
TRBV6-5	TRBJ2-1	10	ASSGTGSEQF
TRBV11-2	TRBJ2-1	13	ASSLDSGPYNEQF
TRBV6-6	TRBJ1-1	12	ASSYEAAVGEAF
TRBV9	TRBJ2-3	14	ASSVATAGGRDTQY
TRBV5-4	TRBJ2-2	11	AIPLGGTGELF
TRBV4-1	TRBJ1-6	16	ASSRGQGASSYNSPLH
TRBV28	TRBJ1-4	12	ASRNAGVGEKLF
TRBV7-3	TRBJ1-5	13	ASSSPRLCNQPQH
TRBV5-1	TRBJ2-5	11	ASSLTPRETQY
TRBV10-1	TRBJ1-1	11	ASSPTRNTEAF
TRBV25-1	TRBJ2-7	10	ATADRFYEQY
TRBV6-1	TRBJ1-1	11	ASRQGANTEAF
TRBV2	TRBJ1-1	10	ATTGMNTEAF
TRBV7-2	TRBJ2-1	16	ASSLADGSGRFYNEQF
TRBV19	TRBJ2-2	12	ASPFLAGTGELF
TRBV27	TRBJ1-5	12	ASSPLAAPGPQH
TRBV9	TRBJ1-1	12	ASSAGRENTEAF
TRBV9	TRBJ2-5	12	ASSAPGGQETQY
TRBV5-1	TRBJ2-7	13	ASSLSGQGAREQY
TRBV5-1	TRBJ2-2	14	ASSLVGSEDTGELF
TRBV9	TRBJ2-1	12	ASSVAWDRDEQF
TRBV6-5	TRBJ2-7	11	ASSFVAGGEQY
TRBV5-3	TRBJ1-2	14	ARSLVWAGLNYGYT
TRBV5-4	TRBJ1-1	16	ASSLTGQGAKKNTEAF
TRBV5-4	TRBJ2-5	13	ASSLSGGNGETQY
TRBV5-6	TRBJ2-1	13	ASSLASRVYNEQF
TRBV19	TRBJ2-7	11	ASRGLLAYEQY
TRBV18	TRBJ1-4	12	ASSPYQDNEKLF
TRBV5-1	TRBJ2-7	12	ASSLEGGPYEQY
TRBV29-1	TRBJ1-6	11	SVGPGGNSPLH
TRBV5-1	TRBJ2-1	13	ASSLEASSYNEQF
TRBV28	TRBJ2-7	10	ASTQSGYEQY
TRBV5-5	TRBJ1-1	15	ASSLLYKTGSNTEAF
TRBV20-1	TRBJ1-2	9	SAPNNYGYT
TRBV18	TRBJ2-1	12	ASSPGQAYNEQF
TRBV5-1	TRBJ2-3	12	ASSLAGGPDTQY
TRBV5-1	TRBJ2-2	12	ASSLAREAGELF
TRBV6-1	TRBJ1-1	12	ASSDSGGYTEAF
TRBV6-5	TRBJ1-2	11	ASSRTGSYGYT
TRBV13	TRBJ1-6	12	ASSLDRGNSPLH
TRBV6-5	TRBJ1-4	12	ASSRTGEGEKLF
TRBV28	TRBJ2-7	11	ASSFVYSYEQY
TRBV4-1	TRBJ2-7	13	ASSQQRAGLYEQY
TRBV6-6	TRBJ2-2	14	ASSYRDRGNTGELF
TRBV6-1	TRBJ1-2	12	ASSEISGGYGYT
TRBV7-3	TRBJ2-2	15	ASSRQTGGGLTGELF
TRBV28	TRBJ1-1	8	ASKNTEAF
TRBV27	TRBJ2-7	12	ASSLSSGTYEQY
TRBV13	TRBJ2-2	12	ASNSGQFTGELF
TRBV6-6	TRBJ1-5	12	ASSTGRPNQPQH
TRBV18	TRBJ2-2	12	ASSPTSGNGELF
TRBV10-2	TRBJ2-1	13	ASSPTGEAYNEQF